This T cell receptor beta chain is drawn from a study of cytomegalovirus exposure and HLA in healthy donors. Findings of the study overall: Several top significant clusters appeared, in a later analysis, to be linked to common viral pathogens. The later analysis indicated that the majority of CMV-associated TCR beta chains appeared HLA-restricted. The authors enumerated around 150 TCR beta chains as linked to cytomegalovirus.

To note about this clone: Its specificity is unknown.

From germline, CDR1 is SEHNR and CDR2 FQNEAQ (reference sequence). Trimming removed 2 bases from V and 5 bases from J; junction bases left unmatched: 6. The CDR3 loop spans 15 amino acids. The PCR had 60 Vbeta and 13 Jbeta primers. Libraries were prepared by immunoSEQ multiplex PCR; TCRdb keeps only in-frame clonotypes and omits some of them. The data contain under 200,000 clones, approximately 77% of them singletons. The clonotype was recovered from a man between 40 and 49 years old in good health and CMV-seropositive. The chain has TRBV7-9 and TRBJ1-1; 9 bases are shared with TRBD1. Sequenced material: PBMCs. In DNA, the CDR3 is TGTGCCAGCAGCTTACCGGGACAGGGTAGTACTGAAGCTTTCTTT. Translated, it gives CASSLPGQGSTEAFF.